This T cell receptor (beta chain) was recovered during a study of T cells after somatic rescue of genetic block. TCRdb's table, derived via immunoSEQ multiplex PCR, lists solely in-frame clones and lacks some. This repertoire shows some 74,000 clones, approximately 90% found once; its top ten account for roughly 2.9%. The CDR3 extends over 15 amino acids. V was shortened by 3 bases and J by 4 bases, with 17 bases between the two germline ends. CDR1 SGHRS and CDR2 YFSETQ come from the germline V gene. Input material: peripheral blood mononuclear cells (PBMCs). The V and J genes are TRBV5-1 and TRBJ2-7; a possible D gene is TRBD2 (6 bases). The receptor comes from a man aged 25-40 years. CDR3 sequence reads: CASSSGVVLGYEQYF. DNA for the CDR3: TGCGCCAGCAGCTCGGGGGTGGTCCTTGGGTACGAGCAGTACTTC. Filled out from reference TRBV5-1 and TRBJ2-7, the complete variable domain reads KAGVTQTPRYLIKTRGQQVTLSCSPISGHRSVSWYQQTPGQGLQFLFEYFSETQRNKGNFPGRFSGRQFSNSRSEMNVSTLELGDSALYLCASSSGVVLGYEQYFGPGTRLTVT.